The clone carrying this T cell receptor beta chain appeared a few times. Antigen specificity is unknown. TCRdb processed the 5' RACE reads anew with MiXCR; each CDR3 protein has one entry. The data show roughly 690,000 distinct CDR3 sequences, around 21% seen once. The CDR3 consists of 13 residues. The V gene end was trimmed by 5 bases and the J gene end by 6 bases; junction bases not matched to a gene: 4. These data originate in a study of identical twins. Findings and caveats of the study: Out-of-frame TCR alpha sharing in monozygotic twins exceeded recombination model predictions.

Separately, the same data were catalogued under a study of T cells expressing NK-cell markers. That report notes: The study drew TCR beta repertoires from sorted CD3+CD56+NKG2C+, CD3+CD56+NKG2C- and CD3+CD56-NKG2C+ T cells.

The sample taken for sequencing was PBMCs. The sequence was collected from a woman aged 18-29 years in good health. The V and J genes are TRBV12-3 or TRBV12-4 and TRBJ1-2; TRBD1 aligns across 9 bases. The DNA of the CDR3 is TGTGCCAGCAGTCCACAGGGGGCGGATGGCTACACCTTC. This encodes CASSPQGADGYTF.